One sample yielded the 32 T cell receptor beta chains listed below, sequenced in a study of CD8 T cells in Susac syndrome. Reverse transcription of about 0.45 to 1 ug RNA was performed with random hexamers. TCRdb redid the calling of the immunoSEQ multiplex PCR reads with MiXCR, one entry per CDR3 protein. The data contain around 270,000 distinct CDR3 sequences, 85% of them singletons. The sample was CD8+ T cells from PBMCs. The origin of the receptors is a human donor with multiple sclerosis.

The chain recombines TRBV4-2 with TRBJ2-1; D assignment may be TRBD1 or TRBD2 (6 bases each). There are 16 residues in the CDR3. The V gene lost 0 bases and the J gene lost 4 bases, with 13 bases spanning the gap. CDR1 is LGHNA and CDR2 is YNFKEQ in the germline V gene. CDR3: CASSQDGRQGYNEQFF. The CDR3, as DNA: TGTGCCAGCAGCCAAGATGGGAGGCAGGGGTACAATGAGCAGTTCTTC.

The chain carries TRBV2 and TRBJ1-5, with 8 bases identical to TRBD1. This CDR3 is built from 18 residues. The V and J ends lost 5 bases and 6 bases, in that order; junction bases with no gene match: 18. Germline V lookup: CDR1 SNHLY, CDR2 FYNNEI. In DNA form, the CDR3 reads TGTGCCAGCAGTTCCAGGGTGGGACAGGCGGGCGGAGGTCAGCCCCAGCATTTT. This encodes CASSSRVGQAGGGQPQHF.

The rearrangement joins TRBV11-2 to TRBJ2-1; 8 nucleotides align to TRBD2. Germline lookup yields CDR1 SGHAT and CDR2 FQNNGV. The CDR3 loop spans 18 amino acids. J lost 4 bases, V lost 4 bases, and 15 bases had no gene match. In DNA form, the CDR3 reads TGTGCCAGCAGCTCGTTGGTCGCCCCGAGCGGGAGATACAATGAGCAGTTCTTC. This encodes CASSSLVAPSGRYNEQFF.

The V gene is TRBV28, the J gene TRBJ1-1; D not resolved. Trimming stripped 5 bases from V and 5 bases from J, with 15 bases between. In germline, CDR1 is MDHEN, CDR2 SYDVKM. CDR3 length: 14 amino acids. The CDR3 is CASSLTPRRTEAFF. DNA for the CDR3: TGTGCCAGCAGTCTTACCCCCCGGAGGACTGAAGCTTTCTTT.

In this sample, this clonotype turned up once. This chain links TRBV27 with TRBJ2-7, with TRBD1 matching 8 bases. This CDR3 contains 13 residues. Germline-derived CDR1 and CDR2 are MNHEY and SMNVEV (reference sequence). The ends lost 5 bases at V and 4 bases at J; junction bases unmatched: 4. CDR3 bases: TGTGCCAGCAGTCCTTACAGGGGGTACGAGCAGTACTTC. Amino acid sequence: CASSPYRGYEQYF.

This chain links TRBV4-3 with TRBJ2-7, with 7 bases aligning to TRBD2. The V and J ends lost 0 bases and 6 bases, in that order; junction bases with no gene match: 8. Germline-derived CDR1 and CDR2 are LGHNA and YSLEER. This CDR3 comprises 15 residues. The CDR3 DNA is TGCGCCAGCAGCCAAGATCGAAGCGGGACCCTCGAGCAGTACTTC. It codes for CASSQDRSGTLEQYF.

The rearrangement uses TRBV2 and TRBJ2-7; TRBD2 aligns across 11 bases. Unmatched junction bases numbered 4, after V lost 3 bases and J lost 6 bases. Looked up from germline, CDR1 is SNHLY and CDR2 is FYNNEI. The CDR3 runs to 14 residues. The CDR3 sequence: CASSDRLAGGEQYF. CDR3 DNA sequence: TGTGCCAGCAGTGACCGGCTAGCGGGAGGCGAGCAGTACTTC.

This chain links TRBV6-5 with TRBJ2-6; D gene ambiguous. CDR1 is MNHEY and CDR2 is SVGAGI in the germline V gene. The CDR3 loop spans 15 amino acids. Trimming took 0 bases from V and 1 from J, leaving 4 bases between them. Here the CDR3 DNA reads TGTGCCAGCAGTTACTCGGGGTCTGGGGCCAACGTCCTGACTTTC. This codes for CASSYSGSGANVLTF.

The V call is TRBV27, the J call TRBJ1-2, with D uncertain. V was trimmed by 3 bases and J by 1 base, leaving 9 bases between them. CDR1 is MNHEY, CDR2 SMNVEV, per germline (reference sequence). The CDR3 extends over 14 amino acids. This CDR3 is CASSFLGNNYGYTF. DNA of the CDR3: TGTGCCAGCAGTTTCCTCGGGAATAACTATGGCTACACCTTC.

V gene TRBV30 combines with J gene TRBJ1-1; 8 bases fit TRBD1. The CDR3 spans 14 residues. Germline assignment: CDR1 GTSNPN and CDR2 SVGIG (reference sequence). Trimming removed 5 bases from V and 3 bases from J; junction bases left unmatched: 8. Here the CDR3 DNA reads TGTGCCTGGGAACACGGGACAGGCCACACTGAAGCTTTCTTT. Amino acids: CAWEHGTGHTEAFF.

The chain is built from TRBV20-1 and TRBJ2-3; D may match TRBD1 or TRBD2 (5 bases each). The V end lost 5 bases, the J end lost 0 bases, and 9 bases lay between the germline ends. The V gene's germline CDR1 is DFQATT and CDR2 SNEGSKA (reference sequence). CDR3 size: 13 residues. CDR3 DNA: TGCAGTGCTCCGGGACCCAGCACAGATACGCAGTATTTT. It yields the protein CSAPGPSTDTQYF.

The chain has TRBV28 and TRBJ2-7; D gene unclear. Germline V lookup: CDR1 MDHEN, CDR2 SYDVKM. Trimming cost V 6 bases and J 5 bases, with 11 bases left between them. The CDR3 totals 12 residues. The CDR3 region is CASRFPNHEQYF. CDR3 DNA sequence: TGTGCCAGCAGATTCCCAAATCACGAGCAGTACTTC.

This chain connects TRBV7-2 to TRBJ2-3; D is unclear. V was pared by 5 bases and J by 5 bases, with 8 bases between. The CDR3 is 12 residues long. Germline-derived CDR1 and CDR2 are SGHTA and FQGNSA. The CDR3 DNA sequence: TGTGCCAGCAGCGGAGCACGAGATACGCAGTATTTT. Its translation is CASSGARDTQYF. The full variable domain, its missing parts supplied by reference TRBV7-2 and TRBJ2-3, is GAGVSQSPSNKVTEKGKDVELRCDPISGHTALYWYRQSLGQGLEFLIYFQGNSAPDKSGLPSDRFSAERTGGSVSTLTIQRTQQEDSAVYLCASSGARDTQYFGPGTRLTVL.

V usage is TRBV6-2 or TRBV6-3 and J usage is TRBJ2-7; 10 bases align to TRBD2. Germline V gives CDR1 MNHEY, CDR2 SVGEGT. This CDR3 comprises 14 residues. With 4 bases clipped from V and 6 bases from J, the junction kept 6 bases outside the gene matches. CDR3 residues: CASSWQGLATEQYF. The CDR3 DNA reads TGTGCCAGCAGTTGGCAGGGACTAGCGACCGAGCAGTACTTC.

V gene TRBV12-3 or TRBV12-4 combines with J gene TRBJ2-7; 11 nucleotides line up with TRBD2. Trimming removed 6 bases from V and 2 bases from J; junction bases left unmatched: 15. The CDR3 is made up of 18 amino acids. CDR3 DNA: TGTGCCAGCAGGACAGAGCGGCTAGCGGGAGGAATAACCTACGAGCAGTACTTC. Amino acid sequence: CASRTERLAGGITYEQYF.

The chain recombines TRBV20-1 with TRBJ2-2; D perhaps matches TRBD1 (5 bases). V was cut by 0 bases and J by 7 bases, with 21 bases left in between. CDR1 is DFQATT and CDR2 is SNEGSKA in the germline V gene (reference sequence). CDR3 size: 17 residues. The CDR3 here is CSARDLAVGAPRGELFF. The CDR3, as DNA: TGCAGTGCTAGAGATCTGGCAGTTGGGGCCCCGCGCGGGGAGCTGTTTTTT.

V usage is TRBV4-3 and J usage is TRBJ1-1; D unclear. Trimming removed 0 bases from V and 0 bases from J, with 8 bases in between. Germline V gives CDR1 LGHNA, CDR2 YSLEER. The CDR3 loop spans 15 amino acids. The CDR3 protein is CASSQDWVMNTEAFF. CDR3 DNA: TGCGCCAGCAGCCAAGACTGGGTAATGAACACTGAAGCTTTCTTT.

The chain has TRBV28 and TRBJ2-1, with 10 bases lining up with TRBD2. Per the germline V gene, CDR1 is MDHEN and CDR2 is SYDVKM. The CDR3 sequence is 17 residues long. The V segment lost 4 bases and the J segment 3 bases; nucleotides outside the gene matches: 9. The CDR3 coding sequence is TGTGCCAGCAGTTCTCTCGCTAGCGGGAGAGTCTACAATGAGCAGTTCTTC. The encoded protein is CASSSLASGRVYNEQFF.

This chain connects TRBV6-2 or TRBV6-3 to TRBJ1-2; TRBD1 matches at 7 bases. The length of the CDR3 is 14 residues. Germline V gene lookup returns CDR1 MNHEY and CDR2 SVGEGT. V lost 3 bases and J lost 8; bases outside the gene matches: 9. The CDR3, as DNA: TGTGCCAGCAGTTATCAGGGGGGAACGACGGGCTACACCTTC. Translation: CASSYQGGTTGYTF.

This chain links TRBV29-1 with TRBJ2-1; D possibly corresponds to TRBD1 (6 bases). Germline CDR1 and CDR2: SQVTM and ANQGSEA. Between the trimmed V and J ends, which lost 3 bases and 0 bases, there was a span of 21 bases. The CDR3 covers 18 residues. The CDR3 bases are TGCAGCGTTGAGAACCTAGACCGACAGGAGAGCTCCTACAATGAGCAGTTCTTC. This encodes CSVENLDRQESSYNEQFF.

The CDR3 region has the DNA TGTGCCAGCAGCTTATCCGTTACAAGGATTAACACTGAAGCTTTCTTT. This encodes CASSLSVTRINTEAFF. The J gene is TRBJ1-1, the V gene TRBV11-2, with no clear D. CDR3 length: 16 residues. Germline V gives CDR1 SGHAT, CDR2 FQNNGV. The germline V and J ends were trimmed by 2 bases and 2 bases, with 15 bases remaining between them.

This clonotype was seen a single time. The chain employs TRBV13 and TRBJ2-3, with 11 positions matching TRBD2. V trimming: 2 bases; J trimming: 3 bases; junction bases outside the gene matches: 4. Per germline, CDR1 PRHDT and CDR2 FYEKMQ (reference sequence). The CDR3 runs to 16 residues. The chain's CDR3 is CASSLRGTSGTDTQYF. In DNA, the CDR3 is TGTGCCAGCAGCTTACGCGGGACTAGCGGTACAGATACGCAGTATTTT.

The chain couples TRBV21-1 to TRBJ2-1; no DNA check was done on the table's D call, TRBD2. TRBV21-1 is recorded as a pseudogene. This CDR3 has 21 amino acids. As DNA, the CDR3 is TGTGCCAGCAGCAAAAAGCGTCCCCGGGACTACGGGACCGCTGGGTGGGATGAGCAGTTCTTC. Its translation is CASSKKRPRDYGTAGWDEQFF.

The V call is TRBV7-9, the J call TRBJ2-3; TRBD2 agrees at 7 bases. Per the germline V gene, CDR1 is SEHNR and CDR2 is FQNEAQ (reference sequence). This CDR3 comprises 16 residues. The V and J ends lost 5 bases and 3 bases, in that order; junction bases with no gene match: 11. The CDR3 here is CASSTWEGPPTDTQYF. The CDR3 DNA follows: TGTGCCAGCAGCACGTGGGAGGGGCCGCCGACAGATACGCAGTATTTT.

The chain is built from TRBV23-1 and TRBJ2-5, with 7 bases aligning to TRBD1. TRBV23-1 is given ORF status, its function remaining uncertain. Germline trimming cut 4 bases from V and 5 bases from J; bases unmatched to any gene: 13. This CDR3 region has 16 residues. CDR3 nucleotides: TGCGCCAGCAGTCGACCCGGCAGGGGGTTGCGGGAGACCCAGTACTTC. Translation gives CASSRPGRGLRETQYF.

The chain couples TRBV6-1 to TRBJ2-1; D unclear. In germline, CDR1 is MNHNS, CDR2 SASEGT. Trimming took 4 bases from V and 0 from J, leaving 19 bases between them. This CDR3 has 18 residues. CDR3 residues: CASSVFAGDTGSYNEQFF. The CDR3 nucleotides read TGTGCCAGCAGTGTGTTTGCCGGAGACACGGGCTCCTACAATGAGCAGTTCTTC.

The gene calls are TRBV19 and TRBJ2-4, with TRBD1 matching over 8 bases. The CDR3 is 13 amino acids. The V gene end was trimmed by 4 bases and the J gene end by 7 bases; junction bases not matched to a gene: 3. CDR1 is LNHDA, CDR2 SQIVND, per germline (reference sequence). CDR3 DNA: TGTGCCAGTAGTAGCTGGACAGGGAACATTCAGTACTTC. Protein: CASSSWTGNIQYF.

The CDR3 DNA reads TGCAGTGCAATTACAGAAAATCAGCCCCAGCATTTT. Encoded protein: CSAITENQPQHF. V is TRBV20-1 and J is TRBJ1-5; no reliable D call. With 6 bases removed from V and 4 bases from J, the gap between germline ends came to 10 bases. Germline V gene sequence: CDR1 DFQATT, CDR2 SNEGSKA (reference sequence). The CDR3 has 12 residues.

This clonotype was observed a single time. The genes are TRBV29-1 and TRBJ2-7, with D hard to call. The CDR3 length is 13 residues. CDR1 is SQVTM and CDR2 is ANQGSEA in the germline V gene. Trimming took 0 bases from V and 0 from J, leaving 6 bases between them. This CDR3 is CSVEEGHSYEQYF. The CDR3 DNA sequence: TGCAGCGTTGAAGAGGGTCACTCCTACGAGCAGTACTTC.

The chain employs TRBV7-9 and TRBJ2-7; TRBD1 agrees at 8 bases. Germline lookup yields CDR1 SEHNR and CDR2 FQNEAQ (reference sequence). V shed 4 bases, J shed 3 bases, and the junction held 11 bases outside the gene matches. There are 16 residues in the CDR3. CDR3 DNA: TGTGCCAGCAGCTCCCAGGGACAGGACTTTTACTACGAGCAGTACTTC. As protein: CASSSQGQDFYYEQYF.

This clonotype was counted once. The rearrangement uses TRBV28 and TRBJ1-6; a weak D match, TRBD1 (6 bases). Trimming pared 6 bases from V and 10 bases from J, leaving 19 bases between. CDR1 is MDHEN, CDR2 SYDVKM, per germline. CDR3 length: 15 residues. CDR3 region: CASRSTGNTGSPLHF. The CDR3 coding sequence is TGTGCCAGCAGGTCCACAGGGAACACTGGATCACCCCTCCACTTT.

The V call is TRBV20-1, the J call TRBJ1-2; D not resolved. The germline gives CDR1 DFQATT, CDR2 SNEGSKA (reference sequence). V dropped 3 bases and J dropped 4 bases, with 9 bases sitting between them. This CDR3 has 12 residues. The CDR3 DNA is TGCAGTGCTAGCCCATTTCCCTATGGCTACACCTTC. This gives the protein CSASPFPYGYTF.